These 28 T cell receptor beta chains were all obtained from the same sample, sequenced in a study of T-cell reconstitution after alpha-beta-depleted transplantation in children. The library targeted TCRbeta and was prepared with unique molecular identifiers. TCRdb independently ran MiXCR on the PCR reads; one entry per CDR3 protein. The sample has hundreds of thousands of distinct CDR3 sequences, approximately 20% seen once. This specimen was PBMCs from the stem cell graft donor, taken from the stem cell graft. The receptors derive from a human donor who donated a stem cell graft to a child with acute lymphoblastic leukemia.

This clonotype was seen a few times. This chain connects TRBV20-1 to TRBJ2-3, with D possibly matching TRBD2 (6 bases). The CDR3 extends over 14 amino acids. The ends were cut back, 1 base at V and 2 bases at J, with 10 bases in the middle. Germline CDR1 and CDR2: DFQATT and SNEGSKA (reference sequence). The CDR3 DNA is TGCAGTGCTAGAGGCGGGGATTACACAGATACGCAGTATTTT. Its translation is CSARGGDYTDTQYF.

This clonotype was picked up a small number of times. The chain carries TRBV7-9 and TRBJ2-4, with D maybe TRBD1 (6 bases). The CDR3 is 15 amino acids. CDR1 and CDR2 (germline): SEHNR, FQNEAQ (reference sequence). Trimming pared 5 bases from V and 0 bases from J, leaving 11 bases between. CDR3 loop: CASSGPGVAKNIQYF. For the CDR3, the DNA is TGTGCCAGCAGCGGCCCAGGGGTAGCCAAAAACATTCAGTACTTC.

In this sample, this clonotype turned up a few times. The rearrangement joins TRBV2 to TRBJ1-5, with D possibly matching TRBD1 (5 bases). Germline CDR1 reads SNHLY; CDR2 reads FYNNEI. V lost 6 bases to trimming and J lost 0 bases, with 6 bases between them. The CDR3 extends over 13 amino acids. In DNA, the CDR3 is TGTGCCAGCAGGGACACTAGCAATCAGCCCCAGCATTTT. It codes for CASRDTSNQPQHF.

The rearrangement links TRBV19 to TRBJ1-1, with D unresolved. The CDR3 is made up of 13 amino acids. Trimming took off 8 bases at V and 1 base at J, with 11 bases between the two ends. Germline V gene lookup returns CDR1 LNHDA and CDR2 SQIVND (reference sequence). The CDR3 protein is CASGFRGNTEAFF. CDR3 DNA sequence: TGTGCCAGTGGCTTTCGGGGGAACACTGAAGCTTTCTTT.

Many counts were recorded for this clonotype. The J gene is TRBJ1-4, the V gene TRBV5-1; 7 nucleotides line up with TRBD1. The CDR3 has 15 residues. V dropped 0 bases and J dropped 7; count of bases not matched to a gene: 6. Per germline, CDR1 SGHRS and CDR2 YFSETQ. The CDR3 DNA reads TGCGCCAGCAGCTTGGACGGGACAGCTCCTGAAAAACTGTTTTTT. Translated, it gives CASSLDGTAPEKLFF.

This chain links TRBV5-6 with TRBJ1-2; 11 bases map to TRBD1. V lost 0 bases to trimming and J lost 7 bases; unmatched junction nucleotides: 11. The CDR3 totals 17 residues. Germline V gives CDR1 SGHDT, CDR2 YYEEEE. The CDR3 protein is CASSLVPDRGLYGGYTF. In DNA form, the CDR3 reads TGTGCCAGCAGCTTGGTACCGGACAGGGGGCTATATGGTGGCTACACCTTC.

J is TRBJ2-7 and V is TRBV29-1; 8 nucleotides match TRBD1. J lost 6 bases, V lost 6 bases, and 7 bases had no gene match. The CDR3 sequence is 12 residues long. Germline CDR1 is SQVTM and CDR2 is ANQGSEA. CDR3 loop: CSVGTGYGEQYF. As DNA, the CDR3 is TGCAGCGTCGGGACAGGCTACGGCGAGCAGTACTTC.

This clonotype was detected only once. The chain combines TRBV5-1 with TRBJ2-7, with a possible D match to TRBD2 (5 bases). Trimming left V 2 bases short and J 0 bases short, with 21 bases between. The germline CDR1 and CDR2 sequences are SGHRS and YFSETQ. The CDR3 is made up of 18 amino acids. CDR3 region: CASSFPRGFGPSSYEQYF. CDR3 DNA: TGCGCCAGCAGCTTCCCCCGAGGGTTTGGGCCCAGCTCCTACGAGCAGTACTTC.

The chain employs TRBV12-3 or TRBV12-4 and TRBJ1-1; possible D gene TRBD1, 6 bases. The CDR3 sequence is 15 residues long. With 3 bases removed from V and 4 bases from J, the gap between germline ends came to 15 bases. The CDR3 sequence is CASSFDASRGTEAFF. The CDR3 bases are TGTGCCAGCAGTTTCGATGCGAGCAGGGGCACTGAAGCTTTCTTT.

The rearrangement uses TRBV27 and TRBJ2-7; either TRBD1 or TRBD2 may supply D (5 bases each). Trimming cost V 2 bases and J 7 bases, with 9 bases left between them. Germline-derived CDR1 and CDR2 are MNHEY and SMNVEV (reference sequence). CDR3 length: 12 amino acids. CDR3 coding DNA: TGTGCCAGCAGTTTAAATTGGGGGGAGCAGTACTTC. Translated: CASSLNWGEQYF.

This clonotype showed up just once. CDR3 in amino acids: CATSLEGNQPQHF. CDR3 sequence (DNA): TGTGCCACCAGCTTGGAGGGAAATCAGCCCCAGCATTTT. The chain couples TRBV15 to TRBJ1-5, with D unresolved. This CDR3 spans 13 amino acids. V was cut by 5 bases and J by 4 bases, with 9 bases left in between. Germline V lookup: CDR1 LNHNV, CDR2 YYDKDF (reference sequence). The variable domain in full, completed from reference TRBV15 and TRBJ1-5, reads DAMVIQNPRYQVTQFGKPVTLSCSQTLNHNVMYWYQQKSSQAPKLLFHYYDKDFNNEADTPDNFQSRRPNTSFCFLDIRSPGLGDTAMYLCATSLEGNQPQHFGDGTRLSIL.

The gene calls are TRBV5-1 and TRBJ2-1, with 9 bases lining up with TRBD1. V dropped 4 bases and J dropped 9; count of bases not matched to a gene: 11. The CDR3 covers 15 residues. Germline values: CDR1 SGHRS, CDR2 YFSETQ. CDR3 sequence reads: CASSMSGTGSVEQFF. In DNA, the CDR3 is TGCGCCAGCAGCATGTCCGGGACAGGGTCAGTTGAGCAGTTCTTC.

This clonotype showed up just a few times. The chain has TRBV24-1 and TRBJ2-5; TRBD1 agrees at 9 bases. V lost 9 bases and J lost 1; bases outside the gene matches: 8. The CDR3 is 15 residues long. The germline gives CDR1 KGHDR, CDR2 SFDVKD. The chain's CDR3 is CATEGGDRAQETQYF. CDR3 DNA: TGTGCCACCGAGGGAGGGGACAGGGCCCAAGAGACCCAGTACTTC.

The sample holds a few counts of this clonotype. The J gene is TRBJ2-7, the V gene TRBV27; TRBD1 agrees at 7 bases. The V and J ends lost 4 bases and 3 bases, in that order; junction bases with no gene match: 6. From germline, CDR1 is MNHEY and CDR2 SMNVEV (reference sequence). The CDR3 has 14 residues. CDR3 in amino acids: CASSSGQAFYEQYF. The CDR3 DNA follows: TGTGCCAGCAGTTCCGGACAGGCGTTCTACGAGCAGTACTTC.

This clonotype was detected once. CDR3 DNA: TGCGCCAGCAGCCAAACTATCGGACAGTACTACAATGAGCAGTTCTTC. Translated: CASSQTIGQYYNEQFF. The rearrangement uses TRBV4-1 and TRBJ2-1; the D gene is possibly TRBD1 (6 bases). The V gene's germline CDR1 is MGHRA and CDR2 YSYEKL. The V end was cut by 2 bases, the J end by 3 bases, with 14 bases between. The CDR3 contains 16 residues.

The chain is built from TRBV10-3 and TRBJ2-1; 11 nucleotides align to TRBD2. The germline CDR1 and CDR2 sequences are ENHRY and SYGVKD. The length of the CDR3 is 15 residues. J was trimmed by 9 bases and V by 3 bases; bases with no gene match: 7. CDR3 nucleotide sequence: TGTGCCATCAGTGACCCACTAGCGGGAGATCGTGAGCAGTTCTTC. Residues: CAISDPLAGDREQFF.

This clonotype has only a few counts. V usage is TRBV5-1 and J usage is TRBJ2-1, with 9 bases lining up with TRBD2. The germline gives CDR1 SGHRS, CDR2 YFSETQ. V lost 2 bases to trimming and J lost 3 bases; unmatched junction nucleotides: 3. This CDR3 comprises 15 residues. CDR3 sequence: CASSFLAGVYNEQFF. CDR3 DNA sequence: TGCGCCAGCAGCTTCTTAGCGGGAGTCTACAATGAGCAGTTCTTC.

Points on this clonotype: Germline is not matched at one junction end, which may reflect a read error. The CDR3 loop reads CCARGGGALSGNTIYF. The DNA of the CDR3 is TGCTGTGCTAGGGGAGGGGGGGCCCTCTCTGGAAACACCATATATTTT. This chain uses TRBV20-1 with TRBJ1-3; D is perhaps TRBD1 (6 bases). The length of the CDR3 is 16 residues. Germline-derived CDR1 and CDR2 are DFQATT and SNEGSKA (reference sequence).

The CDR3 nucleotides read TGCAGTGCTAGAGTGGGGGGGTCCCCGAACACCGGGGAGCTGTTTTTT. Translation: CSARVGGSPNTGELFF. The chain joins TRBV20-1 to TRBJ2-2, with 7 bases identical to TRBD2. CDR1 and CDR2 from the germline V gene are DFQATT and SNEGSKA (reference sequence). V dropped 1 base and J dropped 0; count of bases not matched to a gene: 5. CDR3 size: 16 residues.

The gene calls are TRBV15 and TRBJ1-3; maybe TRBD1 (5 bases). The CDR3 spans 16 residues. Between the trimmed V and J ends, which lost 0 bases and 2 bases, there was a span of 11 bases. Per the germline V gene, CDR1 is LNHNV and CDR2 is YYDKDF (reference sequence). The CDR3 protein is CATSRDRQGAGNTIYF. The CDR3 nucleotides read TGTGCCACCAGCAGAGATCGGCAGGGTGCTGGAAACACCATATATTTT.

The table lists this clonotype with a few counts. V gene TRBV10-3 combines with J gene TRBJ1-5; D remains ambiguous. The CDR3 consists of 15 residues. The V gene lost 0 bases and the J gene lost 3 bases, with 9 bases spanning the gap. The V gene's germline CDR1 is ENHRY and CDR2 SYGVKD. The CDR3 region is CAISESGGINQPQHF. Here the CDR3 DNA reads TGTGCCATCAGTGAGTCCGGAGGGATCAATCAGCCCCAGCATTTT.

V gene TRBV4-1 combines with J gene TRBJ2-7; 9 bases are shared with TRBD1. Germline V lookup: CDR1 MGHRA, CDR2 YSYEKL. CDR3 length equals 16 residues. J lost 5 bases, V lost 3 bases, and 11 bases had no gene match. The CDR3 nucleotides are TGCGCCAGCAGCCATACCACTGGGGACAGGGATAACGAGCAGTACTTC. Its protein is CASSHTTGDRDNEQYF.

This clonotype was detected a few times. The chain links TRBV20-1 to TRBJ2-1; possible D gene TRBD2, 6 bases. This CDR3 comprises 15 residues. CDR1 is DFQATT and CDR2 is SNEGSKA in the germline V gene (reference sequence). Trimming left V 4 bases short and J 3 bases short, with 16 bases between. This CDR3 reads CSAKVPGLRYNEQFF. The CDR3, as DNA: TGCAGTGCTAAAGTGCCAGGACTACGCTACAATGAGCAGTTCTTC.

This clonotype was observed a few times. This chain links TRBV29-1 with TRBJ2-2, with D unclear. Germline V gives CDR1 SQVTM, CDR2 ANQGSEA. The V end was cut by 4 bases, the J end by 5 bases, with 5 bases between. The CDR3 has 11 amino acids. The CDR3 nucleotides read TGCAGCGTTGGGCGAACCGGGGAGCTGTTTTTT. It is translated as CSVGRTGELFF.

CDR3 sequence: CASSRRDRYEQYF. The CDR3 region has the DNA TGTGCCAGCAGTAGACGGGACCGCTACGAGCAGTACTTC. The chain carries TRBV12-3 or TRBV12-4 and TRBJ2-7, with D possibly being TRBD1 or TRBD2 (5 bases each). This CDR3 contains 13 residues. V lost 5 bases and J 3 bases, leaving 11 bases between the germline ends.

This chain links TRBV20-1 with TRBJ2-3, with D uncertain. CDR3 size: 16 residues. The germline gives CDR1 DFQATT, CDR2 SNEGSKA (reference sequence). V lost 0 bases and J lost 0, with 13 bases in between. DNA for the CDR3: TGCAGTGCTAGAGATATCGAAGCCTCTAGCACAGATACGCAGTATTTT. This encodes CSARDIEASSTDTQYF.

This clonotype was seen only a few times. This chain joins TRBV13 and TRBJ1-5; 8 bases map to TRBD1. There are 16 residues in the CDR3. Germline trimming cut 4 bases from V and 7 bases from J; bases unmatched to any gene: 12. From germline, CDR1 is PRHDT and CDR2 FYEKMQ (reference sequence). This chain's CDR3 is CASSSLRTGRDQPQHF. The CDR3 nucleotides are TGTGCCAGCAGCTCGCTAAGGACAGGGAGGGACCAGCCCCAGCATTTT.

The rearrangement joins TRBV20-1 to TRBJ2-7, with 9 bases that match TRBD2. The germline V gene encodes CDR1 DFQATT and CDR2 SNEGSKA (reference sequence). The ends lost 0 bases at V and 4 bases at J; junction bases unmatched: 7. The CDR3 loop spans 15 amino acids. The CDR3 sequence is CSARDPPSGNYEQYF. CDR3 coding DNA: TGCAGTGCTAGAGATCCGCCTAGCGGGAATTACGAGCAGTACTTC.